A single sample gave rise to the 9 T cell receptor beta chains below, sequenced in a study of T cell repertoires in cytomegalovirus infection (dated by TCRdb to between 2018 and 2020). The label giving this sample's treatment or condition can be read as: in vitro stimulation with specific CMV peptide epitopes to enrich CMV-specific T cells. Sequencing was carried out with an Illumina HiSeq 1500. TCRdb passed the public sequencing reads through fastp at Q25 and MiXCR, retaining productive beta sequences. A single entry per CDR3 protein holds the most common genes and DNA from its merged rows. Recorded for this sample are a few hundred thousand distinct CDR3 sequences; 40% of them occurred a single time. Of the sample, 48% is held by the ten largest clones. The antigens for these receptors are not known. The source was cultured PBMCs, collected from culture after CMV antigen stimulation. These receptor sequences come from a human donor in good health (CMV status not recorded). Some clones in this sample may be carry-over from other donors' samples.

V and J are TRBV7-6 and TRBJ1-1, with D possibly TRBD1 on 5 matching bases. The CDR3 has 16 amino acids. V lost 5 bases and J 4 bases, leaving 20 bases between the germline ends. The V gene's germline CDR1 is SGHVS and CDR2 FNYEAQ. CDR3 sequence: CASSPKGRRTGTEAFF. DNA of the CDR3: TGTGCCAGCAGCCCAAAAGGACGGAGAACAGGCACTGAAGCTTTCTTT.

This clonotype was seen only a few times. This chain joins TRBV2 and TRBJ1-1; TRBD1 agrees at 7 bases. Germline loops: CDR1 SNHLY, CDR2 FYNNEI. CDR3 length equals 13 residues. J gave up 0 bases and V 8 bases, and 3 bases lay outside the gene matches. The CDR3 is CASGGQLNTEAFF. As DNA, the CDR3 is TGTGCCAGCGGGGGACAGTTGAACACTGAAGCTTTCTTT.

The J gene is TRBJ2-1, the V gene TRBV11-2; D ambiguous. The germline V gene encodes CDR1 SGHAT and CDR2 FQNNGV. This CDR3 is 12 amino acids long. V dropped 3 bases and J dropped 8 bases, with 8 bases sitting between them. As DNA, the CDR3 is TGTGCCAGCAGCTTTGAACTATATGAGCAGTTCTTC. This codes for CASSFELYEQFF.

The V and J genes are TRBV7-1 and TRBJ1-4, with a tentative D call TRBD1 (6 bases). TRBV7-1 is known as an ORF, though its function is uncertain. V dropped 5 bases and J dropped 0 bases, with 19 bases sitting between them. The length of the CDR3 is 18 residues. The CDR3 loop is CASSPYLQGSTTNEKLFF. The CDR3 coding sequence is TGTGCCAGCAGCCCCTATCTACAGGGAAGTACAACTAATGAAAAACTGTTTTTT.

This rearrangement joins TRBV10-3 to TRBJ2-7; D uncertain. The length of the CDR3 is 13 residues. Germline V gene data show CDR1 as ENHRY and CDR2 as SYGVKD. V was cut by 2 bases and J by 5 bases, with 10 bases left in between. For the CDR3, the DNA is TGTGCCATCAGTGAGCCCCTCTCTGACGAGCAGTACTTC. Amino acid sequence: CAISEPLSDEQYF.

The chain combines TRBV20-1 with TRBJ2-7; D is possibly TRBD1 or TRBD2 (5 bases each). CDR1 and CDR2 from the germline V gene are DFQATT and SNEGSKA (reference sequence). The CDR3 is 11 residues long. V was clipped by 5 bases and J by 6 bases, with 11 bases between them. CDR3 sequence reads: CSAPGLREQYF. CDR3 DNA sequence: TGCAGTGCTCCGGGGCTTCGCGAGCAGTACTTC.

The V call is TRBV4-1, the J call TRBJ2-7; D ambiguous. The germline V gene encodes CDR1 MGHRA and CDR2 YSYEKL. The CDR3 contains 15 residues. Trimming shortened V by 0 bases and J by 3 bases, and 12 bases separated the two germline ends. DNA of the CDR3: TGCGCCAGCAGCCAAGACCGGGCAGGCCGCTACGAGCAGTACTTC. Amino acids: CASSQDRAGRYEQYF.

The chain carries TRBV5-1 and TRBJ2-7; D uncertain. Germline loops: CDR1 SGHRS, CDR2 YFSETQ. V was clipped by 1 base and J by 4 bases, with 15 bases between them. The CDR3 has 15 amino acids. The CDR3 nucleotides read TGCGCCAGCAGCTTGTCGGCACCCCTGGCGTACGAGCAGTACTTC. Translation: CASSLSAPLAYEQYF.

The chain has TRBV7-8 and TRBJ1-5; D not certain. V was clipped by 1 base and J by 5 bases, with 6 bases between them. The CDR3 contains 13 residues. CDR1 is SGHVS and CDR2 is FQNEAQ in the germline V gene. The CDR3 bases are TGTGCCAGCAGCTTAGGGGTTTATCAGCCCCAGCATTTT. This codes for CASSLGVYQPQHF. The variable domain in full, completed from reference TRBV7-8 and TRBJ1-5, reads GAGVSQSPRYKVAKRGQDVALRCDPISGHVSLFWYQQALGQGPEFLTYFQNEAQLDKSGLPSDRFFAERPEGSVSTLKIQRTQQEDSAVYLCASSLGVYQPQHFGDGTRLSIL.